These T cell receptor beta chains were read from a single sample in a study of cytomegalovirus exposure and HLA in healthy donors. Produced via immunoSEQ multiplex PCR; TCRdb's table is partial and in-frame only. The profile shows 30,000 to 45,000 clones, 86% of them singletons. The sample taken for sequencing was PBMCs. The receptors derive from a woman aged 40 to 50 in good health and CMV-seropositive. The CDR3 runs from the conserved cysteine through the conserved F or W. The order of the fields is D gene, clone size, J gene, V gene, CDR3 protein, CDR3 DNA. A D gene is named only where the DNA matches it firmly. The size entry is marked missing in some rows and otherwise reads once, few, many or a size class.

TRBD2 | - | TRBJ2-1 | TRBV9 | CASSVAAGTSGDEQFF | TGTGCCAGCAGCGTAGCCGCGGGGACTAGCGGGGATGAGCAGTTCTTC
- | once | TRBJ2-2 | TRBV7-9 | CASSPNPGHPNTGELFF | TGTGCCAGCAGCCCAAACCCGGGACACCCTAACACCGGGGAGCTGTTTTTT
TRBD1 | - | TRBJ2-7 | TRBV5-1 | CASSFETGAYEQYF | TGCGCCAGCAGCTTCGAGACAGGGGCCTACGAGCAGTACTTC
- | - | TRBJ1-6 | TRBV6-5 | CASSYWGQGSSPLHF | TGTGCCAGCAGTTACTGGGGGCAGGGATCTTCACCCCTCCACTTT
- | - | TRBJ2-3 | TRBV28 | CASRGFTDTQYF | TGTGCCAGTCGGGGGTTCACAGATACGCAGTATTTT
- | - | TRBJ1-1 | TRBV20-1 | CSVRGWTEAFF | TGCAGTGTCCGGGGTTGGACTGAAGCTTTCTTT
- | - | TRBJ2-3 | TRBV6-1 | CASSDVNTDTQYF | TGTGCCAGCAGTGACGTTAACACAGATACGCAGTATTTT
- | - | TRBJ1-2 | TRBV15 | CATSNTRGGPLGGYTF | TGTGCCACCAGCAACACCCGGGGGGGTCCCTTGGGTGGCTACACCTTC
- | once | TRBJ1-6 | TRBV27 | CASSLGLGSPLHF | TGTGCCAGCAGTTTAGGGTTGGGCTCACCCCTCCACTTT
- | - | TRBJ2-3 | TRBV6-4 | CASSDSAGSTDTQYF | TGTGCCAGCAGTGACTCTGCGGGGTCCACAGATACGCAGTATTTT
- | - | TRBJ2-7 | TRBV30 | CAWTDSYEQYF | TGTGCCTGGACGGACTCATACGAGCAGTACTTC
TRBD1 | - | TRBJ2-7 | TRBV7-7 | CASSLWGTEYYEQYF | TGTGCCAGCAGCTTATGGGGGACAGAGTACTACGAGCAGTACTTC
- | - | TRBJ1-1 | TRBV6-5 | CASRDDRNTEAFF | TGTGCCAGCAGAGACGACAGGAACACTGAAGCTTTCTTT
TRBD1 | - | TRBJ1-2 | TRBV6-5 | CASSIRDSNYGYTF | TGTGCCAGCAGTATCCGGGACAGTAACTATGGCTACACCTTC
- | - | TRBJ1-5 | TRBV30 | CAWSSTGNQPQHF | TGTGCCTGGAGTTCCACAGGGAATCAGCCCCAGCATTTT
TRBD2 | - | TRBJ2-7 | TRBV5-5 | CASTSGGLGYEQYF | TGTGCCAGCACCTCGGGGGGGCTGGGGTACGAGCAGTACTTC
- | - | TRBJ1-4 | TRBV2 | CASSGGGRGEKLFF | TGTGCCAGCAGTGGGGGGGGGCGCGGGGAAAAACTGTTTTTT
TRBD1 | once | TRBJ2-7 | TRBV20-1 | CSAPDRGEQYF | TGCAGTGCCCCGGACAGGGGCGAGCAGTACTTC
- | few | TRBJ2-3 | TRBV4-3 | CASSQDWAGTYTQYF | TGCGCCAGCAGCCAAGATTGGGCGGGGACCTATACGCAGTATTTT
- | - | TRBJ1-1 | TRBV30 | CAWSDGNTEAFF | TGTGCCTGGAGTGACGGGAACACTGAAGCTTTCTTT
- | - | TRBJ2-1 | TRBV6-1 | CASRRGNEQFF | TGTGCCTCCCGCCGGGGTAATGAGCAGTTCTTC
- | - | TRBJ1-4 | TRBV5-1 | CASSPWTSATNEKLFF | TGCGCCAGCAGTCCATGGACTTCTGCAACTAATGAAAAACTGTTTTTT
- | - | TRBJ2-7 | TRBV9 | CASSPQGGGGYEQYF | TGTGCCAGCAGCCCACAAGGGGGAGGGGGCTACGAGCAGTACTTC
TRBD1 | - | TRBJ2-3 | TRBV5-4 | CASSWKVRTGGAKVADTQYF | TGTGCCAGCAGCTGGAAAGTCAGGACAGGGGGCGCAAAGGTCGCAGATACGCAGTATTTT
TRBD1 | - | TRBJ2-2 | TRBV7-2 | CASSLAGQGAGELFF | TGTGCCAGCAGCTTAGCGGGACAGGGAGCCGGGGAGCTGTTTTTT
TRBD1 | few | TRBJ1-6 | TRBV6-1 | CASRIPGQVFSPLHF | TGTGCCAGCAGGATACCGGGACAGGTCTTTTCACCCCTCCACTTT
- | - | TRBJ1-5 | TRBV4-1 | CASSQDGLTEHQPQHF | TGCGCCAGCAGCCAAGACGGGTTGACAGAACATCAGCCCCAGCATTTT